The 3 T cell receptor beta chains given below trace back to one sample, sequenced in a study of T cells in Graves' hyperthyroidism and ophthalmopathy. There were TCR beta CDR3 regions amplified from RNA transcripts. When the TCR CDR3 underwent first-round RT-PCR, the HTBI primer set was used. MiXCR, applied by TCRdb to the multiplex PCR reads, yields one record per CDR3 protein. In the table there are hundreds of thousands of distinct CDR3 sequences, approximately 15% of which are singletons. Sequences were obtained from blood. The receptors were gathered from a young woman with Graves' hyperthyroidism that later progressed to Graves' ophthalmopathy.

This clonotype occurred many times. The chain has TRBV18 and TRBJ1-1, with 8 bases aligning to TRBD1. Germline CDR1 KGHSH, CDR2 LQKENI. This CDR3 is 15 amino acids long. The junction had 3 bases not matched to a gene; V was cut back by 3 bases and J by 0 bases. CDR3 DNA: TGTGCCAGCTCACCTCAACAGGGGGTGAACACTGAAGCTTTCTTT. Its translation: CASSPQQGVNTEAFF.

At least ten counts were recorded for this clonotype. J is TRBJ2-5 and V is TRBV3-1; 7 nucleotides match TRBD2. This CDR3 is built from 16 residues. Unmatched junction bases numbered 8, after V lost 2 bases and J lost 2 bases. The germline V gene has CDR1 LGHDT and CDR2 YNNKEL (reference sequence). CDR3 coding DNA: TGTGCCAGCAGCCAATATTCTAGCGGAGCTCAAGAGACCCAGTACTTC. This encodes CASSQYSSGAQETQYF.

J is TRBJ2-2 and V is TRBV19, with 7 bases lining up with TRBD2. Germline assignment: CDR1 LNHDA and CDR2 SQIVND (reference sequence). The CDR3 length is 14 residues. After removal of 7 bases from V and 6 bases from J, the junction contained 8 bases not matched to a gene. CDR3 sequence: CASKKGGSSGELFF. In DNA, the CDR3 is TGTGCCAGTAAAAAAGGCGGGAGCTCCGGGGAGCTGTTTTTT.